The sequence of this T cell receptor beta chain was determined in a study of blood T cell repertoires in COVID-19. The CDR3 has 16 amino acids. Trimming removed 1 base from V and 3 bases from J; junction bases left unmatched: 9. CDR1 MGHRA and CDR2 YSYEKL come from the germline V gene. TCRdb keeps only in-frame clones here, not all; method: immunoSEQ multiplex PCR. This table holds over 60,000 clones, roughly 90% found once. This receptor was obtained from a man in his 70s with active or convalescent COVID-19. Sequenced: peripheral blood. The V call is TRBV4-1, the J call TRBJ2-7, with 7 nucleotides matching TRBD1. CDR3 region: CASSQGTGQLGYEQYF. The CDR3, as DNA: TGCGCCAGCAGCCAAGGAACGGGACAGTTGGGCTACGAGCAGTACTTC.